The subject of this entry is one T cell receptor (beta chain). The time point here: patch test 2, 6 weeks after DPC sensitization. Documented treatment: therapeutic diphenylcyclopropenone sensitization with weekly scalp DPC. Ahead of each patch test application, blood was drawn. Individual cDNA molecules received unique molecular identifiers in the library. TCRdb independently ran MiXCR on the RACE reads; one entry per CDR3 protein. The data show over 70,000 distinct CDR3 sequences, 6.5% to 10% seen once. This sample stems from a study of human T cells and chemical hapten exposure. About the research overall: The patient population, which was mostly female, had alopecia areata, totalis or universalis. The variation in per-sample TCR yields arose mainly from small differences in pooled library volumes.

From germline, CDR1 is LNHNV and CDR2 YYDKDF (reference sequence). V shed 4 bases and J shed 10 bases, with 13 bases lying between them. This CDR3 region has 13 residues. This specimen consisted of whole blood, obtained in connection with sensitization to the hapten diphenylcyclopropenone (DPC). This chain uses TRBV15 with TRBJ1-4, with no clear D. The clonotype was recovered from a woman in her forties or fifties with alopecia areata. Some clones in this sample may be carry-over from other donors' samples. The CDR3 DNA reads as TGTGCCACCAGCACGCAGGTCGGGCGAAAACTGTTTTTT. Amino acid sequence: CATSTQVGRKLFF.